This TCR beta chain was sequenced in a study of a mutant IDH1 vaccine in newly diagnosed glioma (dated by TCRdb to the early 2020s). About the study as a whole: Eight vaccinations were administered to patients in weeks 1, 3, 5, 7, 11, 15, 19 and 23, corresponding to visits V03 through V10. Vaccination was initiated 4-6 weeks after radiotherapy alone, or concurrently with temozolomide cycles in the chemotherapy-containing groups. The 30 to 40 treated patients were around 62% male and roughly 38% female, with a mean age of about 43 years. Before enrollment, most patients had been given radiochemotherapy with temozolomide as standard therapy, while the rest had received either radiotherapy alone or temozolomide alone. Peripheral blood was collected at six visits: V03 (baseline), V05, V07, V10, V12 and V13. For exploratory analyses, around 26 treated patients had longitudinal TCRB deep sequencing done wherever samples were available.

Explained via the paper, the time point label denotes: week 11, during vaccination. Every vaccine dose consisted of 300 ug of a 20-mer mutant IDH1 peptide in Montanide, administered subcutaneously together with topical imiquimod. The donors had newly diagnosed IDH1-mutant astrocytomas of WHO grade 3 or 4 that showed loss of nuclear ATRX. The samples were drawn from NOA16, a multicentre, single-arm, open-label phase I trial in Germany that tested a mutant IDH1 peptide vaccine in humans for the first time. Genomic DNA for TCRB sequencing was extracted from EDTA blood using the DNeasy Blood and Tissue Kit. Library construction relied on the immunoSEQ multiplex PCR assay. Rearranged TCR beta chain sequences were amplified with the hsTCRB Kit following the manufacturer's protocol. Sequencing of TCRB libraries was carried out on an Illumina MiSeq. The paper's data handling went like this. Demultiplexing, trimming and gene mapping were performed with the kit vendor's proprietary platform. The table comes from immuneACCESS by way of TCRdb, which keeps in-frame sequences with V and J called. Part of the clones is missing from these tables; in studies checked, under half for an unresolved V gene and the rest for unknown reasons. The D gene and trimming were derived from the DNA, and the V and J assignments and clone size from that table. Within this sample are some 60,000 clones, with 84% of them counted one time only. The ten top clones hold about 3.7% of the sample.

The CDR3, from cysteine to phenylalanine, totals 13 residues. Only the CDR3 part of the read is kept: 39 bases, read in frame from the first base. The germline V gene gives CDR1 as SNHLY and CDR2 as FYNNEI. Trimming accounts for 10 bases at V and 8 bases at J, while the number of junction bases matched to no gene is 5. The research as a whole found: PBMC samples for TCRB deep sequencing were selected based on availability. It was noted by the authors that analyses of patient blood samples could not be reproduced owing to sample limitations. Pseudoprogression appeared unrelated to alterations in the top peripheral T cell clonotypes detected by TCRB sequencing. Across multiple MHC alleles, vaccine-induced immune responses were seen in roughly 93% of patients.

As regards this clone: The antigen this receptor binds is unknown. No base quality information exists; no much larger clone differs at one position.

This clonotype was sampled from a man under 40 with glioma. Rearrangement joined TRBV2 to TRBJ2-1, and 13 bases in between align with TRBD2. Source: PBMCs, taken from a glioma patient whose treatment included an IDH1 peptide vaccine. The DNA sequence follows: TGTGCCATCCCGGGACTAGCGGGATATGAGCAGTTCTTC. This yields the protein CAIPGLAGYEQFF.